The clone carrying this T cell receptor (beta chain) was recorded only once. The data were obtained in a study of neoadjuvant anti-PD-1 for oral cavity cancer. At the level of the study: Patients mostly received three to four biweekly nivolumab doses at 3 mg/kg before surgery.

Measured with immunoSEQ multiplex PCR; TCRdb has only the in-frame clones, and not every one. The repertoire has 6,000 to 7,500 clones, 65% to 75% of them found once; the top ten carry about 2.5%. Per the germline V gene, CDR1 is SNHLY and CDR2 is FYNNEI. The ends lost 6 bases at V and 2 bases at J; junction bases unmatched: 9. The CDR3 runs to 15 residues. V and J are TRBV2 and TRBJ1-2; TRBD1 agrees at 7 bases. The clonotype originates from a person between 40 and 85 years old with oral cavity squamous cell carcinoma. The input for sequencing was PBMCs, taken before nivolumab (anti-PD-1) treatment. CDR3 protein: CASRERQGINYGYTF. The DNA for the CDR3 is TGTGCCAGCAGAGAACGACAGGGAATAAACTATGGCTACACCTTC.